Shown below are 3 T cell receptor beta chains from a single sample sequenced in a study of blood T cell repertoires in COVID-19. Clones were sequenced by immunoSEQ multiplex PCR, and TCRdb holds only the in-frame ones, with some missing. The repertoire consists of about 280,000 clones, with roughly 90% occurring once and the leading ten covering 3%. Sequenced: peripheral blood. Receptors were obtained from a woman in her twenties or thirties with active or convalescent COVID-19.

This chain's CDR3 is CASSVRGEKDGYTF. As DNA, the CDR3 is TGTGCCAGCAGTGTGCGGGGAGAGAAAGATGGCTACACCTTC. This sequence joins TRBV2 and TRBJ1-2; D not certain. CDR3 size: 14 residues. Between the trimmed V and J ends, which lost 4 bases and 6 bases, there was a span of 15 bases. The V gene's germline CDR1 is SNHLY and CDR2 FYNNEI.

This rearrangement joins TRBV27 to TRBJ1-5; a possible D gene is TRBD1 (5 bases). The CDR3 extends over 15 amino acids. V gave up 0 bases and J gave up 4 bases, with 10 bases separating them. Germline CDR1 MNHEY, CDR2 SMNVEV (reference sequence). This chain's CDR3 is CASSLSWRGNQPQHF. The CDR3 nucleotides are TGTGCCAGCAGTTTATCGTGGAGGGGAAATCAGCCCCAGCATTTT.

V gene TRBV4-3 combines with J gene TRBJ2-3; TRBD2 matches 9 bases. Losses at the gene ends were 0 bases for V and 0 bases for J; bases not matched to a gene: 7. The CDR3 covers 18 residues. Germline-derived CDR1 and CDR2 are LGHNA and YSLEER. The CDR3 nucleotides read TGCGCCAGCAGCCAAGATCTGGCGGGGGGGGGTAGCACAGATACGCAGTATTTT. Amino acids: CASSQDLAGGGSTDTQYF.